This record covers a single T cell receptor beta chain. This clone was observed a few times. This receptor's antigen is unknown. No per-base quality is available; no much larger clone lies one base away. For sequencing of the TCRbeta CDR3 region, genomic DNA was extracted from the sorted cells. The immunoSEQ Assay was used to sequence the TCRbeta CDR3 regions. Here the immuneACCESS table is served through TCRdb, limited to in-frame sequences with V and J called. Missing clones are a known gap in these copies; in checked studies unresolved V genes cover under half, and the rest lacks a known reason. The sample table records under 80,000 clones; about 85% of these occur just once. 2% to 2.5% of the sample is held by the ten biggest clonotypes. This record belongs to a study of OX40 agonist ivuxolimab in advanced cancers. The study in broad terms: Ivuxolimab was a fully human IgG2 agonistic monoclonal antibody targeting the costimulatory receptor OX40 (CD134). Prior anti-PD-1, anti-PD-L1 or anti-CTLA-4 therapy was permitted, and 30% to 50% of dose-escalation patients had received checkpoint inhibitors. The paper reports the monotherapy dose-escalation portion (N of about 52 patients) of the phase I ivuxolimab trial. Peripheral TCRbeta sequencing was intended to test whether TCR sequence diversity was altered and clonal T-cell expansion was caused by ivuxolimab. Intravenous ivuxolimab was administered to patients every 2 weeks at six dose levels: 0.01, 0.1, 0.3, 1.5, 3 and 10 mg/kg. Of the 52 patients in dose escalation, around 20 had hepatocellular carcinoma, some 15 had melanoma, 9 had renal cell carcinoma and 9 had head and neck cancer. In the dose-escalation cohort, around four fifths of patients were male, and the mean age was roughly 60 years, with a range of roughly 23 to 85. Partial responses occurred in three dose-escalation patients: two with cutaneous melanoma and one with hepatocellular carcinoma.

The trial excluded patients who had a history of autoimmune disease or who were on systemic immunosuppression. Peripheral blood for TCR sequencing was collected from all dose cohorts at baseline, on cycle 4 day 1, and on cycle 7 day 1. Samples came from an open-label, multicenter, first-in-human phase I dose-escalation trial of ivuxolimab. Adults with locally advanced or metastatic melanoma, renal cell, hepatocellular, or head and neck squamous cell carcinoma were enrolled in the trial. Before TCR sequencing, CD4+ T cells and CD8+ T cells were sorted from peripheral blood as separate populations. From V the trimming removes 7 bases and from J it removes 10 bases, while the gene matches leave 7 bases of the junction unaccounted for. The cysteine opens and the phenylalanine closes a CDR3 of 12 amino acids. Only CDR3 DNA is held: 36 bases, read in frame from base 1. CDR1 and CDR2 were assigned from the germline V gene as SQVTM and ANQGSEA.

Summary of the overall study and its limitations: At doses of 0.1 to 3.0 mg/kg, clonal expansion of both CD4+ and CD8+ T cells in blood was seen between baseline and week 6. The antigen specificity of the clonally expanded peripheral T cells was not determined. On average, CD8+ T cells showed more expanded clones than CD4+ T cells after ivuxolimab. In the 0.1-3.0 mg/kg groups, partial responders had among the lowest normalized peripheral clonal expansion, particularly in CD8+ T cells. Low levels of normalized T-cell clonal expansion were also seen in some patients who did not respond.

This sample comprised CD4+ or CD8+ T cells sorted from blood, obtained in a trial of the OX40 agonist ivuxolimab. The clonotype originates from an adult with an advanced solid tumor such as melanoma, head and neck, liver or kidney cancer. The rearranged chain carries TRBV29-1 and TRBJ1-4, and 9 junctional nucleotides match TRBD1. DNA sequence: TGCAGCGCAACAGGGGGCGCGGGAAAACTGTTTTTT. It translates as CSATGGAGKLFF.